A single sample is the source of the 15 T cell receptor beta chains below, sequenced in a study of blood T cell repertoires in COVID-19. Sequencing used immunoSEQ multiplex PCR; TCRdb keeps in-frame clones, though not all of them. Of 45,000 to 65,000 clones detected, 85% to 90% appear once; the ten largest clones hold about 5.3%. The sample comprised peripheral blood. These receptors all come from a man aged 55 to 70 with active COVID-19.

CDR3 DNA: TGTGCCAGCAGTTTCGAAAACATTCAGTACTTC. Residues: CASSFENIQYF. The rearrangement joins TRBV28 to TRBJ2-4; D unresolved. Germline V gene lookup returns CDR1 MDHEN and CDR2 SYDVKM. Trimming cost V 3 bases and J 5 bases, with 2 bases left between them. The CDR3 totals 11 residues.

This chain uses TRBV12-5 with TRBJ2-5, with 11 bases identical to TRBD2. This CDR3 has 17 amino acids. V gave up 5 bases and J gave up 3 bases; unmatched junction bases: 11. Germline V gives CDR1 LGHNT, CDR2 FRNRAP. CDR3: CASGLSSGRRRKETQYF. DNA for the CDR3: TGTGCTAGTGGTCTATCTAGCGGGAGGCGGAGGAAAGAGACCCAGTACTTC.

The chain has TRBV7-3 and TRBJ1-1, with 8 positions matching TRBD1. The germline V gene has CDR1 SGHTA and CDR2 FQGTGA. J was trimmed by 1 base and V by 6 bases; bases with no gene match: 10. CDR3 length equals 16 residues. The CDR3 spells CASSWGGDRGNTEAFF. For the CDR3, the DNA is TGTGCCAGCAGTTGGGGAGGCGACAGGGGGAACACTGAAGCTTTCTTT.

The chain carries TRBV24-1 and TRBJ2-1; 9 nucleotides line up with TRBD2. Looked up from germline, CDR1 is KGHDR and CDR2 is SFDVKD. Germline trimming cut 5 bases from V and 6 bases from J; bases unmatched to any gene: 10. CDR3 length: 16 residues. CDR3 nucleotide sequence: TGTGCCACCAGTGGCGCGGGGCCTAGCGGGACCAATGAGCAGTTCTTC. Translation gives CATSGAGPSGTNEQFF.

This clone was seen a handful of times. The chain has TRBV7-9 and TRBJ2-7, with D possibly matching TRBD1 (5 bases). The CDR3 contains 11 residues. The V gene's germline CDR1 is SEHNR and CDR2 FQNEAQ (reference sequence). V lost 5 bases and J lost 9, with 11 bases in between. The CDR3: CASSPLDRQYF. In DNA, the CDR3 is TGTGCCAGCAGCCCCCTTGACAGGCAGTACTTC.

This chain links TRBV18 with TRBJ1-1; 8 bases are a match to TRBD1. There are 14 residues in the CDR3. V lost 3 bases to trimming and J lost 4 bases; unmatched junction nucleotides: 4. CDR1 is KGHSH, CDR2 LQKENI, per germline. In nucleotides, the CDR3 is TGTGCCAGCTCACCCACAACAGGGGGCACTGAAGCTTTCTTT. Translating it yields CASSPTTGGTEAFF.

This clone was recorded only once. The CDR3 loop reads CASSWSYSNQPQHF. CDR3 sequence (DNA): TGTGCCAGCAGTTGGTCCTATAGCAATCAGCCCCAGCATTTT. The V and J genes are TRBV6-5 and TRBJ1-5; D remains unclear. The CDR3 runs to 14 residues. V was shortened by 4 bases and J by 0 bases, with 7 bases between the two germline ends. Germline CDR1 is MNHEY and CDR2 is SVGAGI.

The CDR3 loop is CATSAGAGVPQSGTDTQYF. Written as DNA, the CDR3 is TGTGCCACCAGTGCGGGGGCGGGAGTCCCCCAATCGGGCACAGATACGCAGTATTTT. The chain recombines TRBV24-1 with TRBJ2-3; D possibly corresponds to TRBD2 (7 bases). Germline V gives CDR1 KGHDR, CDR2 SFDVKD. The V end was cut by 5 bases, the J end by 1 base, with 24 bases between. The CDR3 has 19 amino acids.

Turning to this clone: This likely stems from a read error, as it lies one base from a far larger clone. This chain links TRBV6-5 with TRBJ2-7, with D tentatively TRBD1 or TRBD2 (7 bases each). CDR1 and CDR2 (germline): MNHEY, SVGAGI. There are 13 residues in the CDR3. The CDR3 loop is CACRGGSTYEQYF. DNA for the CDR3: TGTGCCTGCAGGGGGGGGTCCACCTACGAGCAGTACTTC.

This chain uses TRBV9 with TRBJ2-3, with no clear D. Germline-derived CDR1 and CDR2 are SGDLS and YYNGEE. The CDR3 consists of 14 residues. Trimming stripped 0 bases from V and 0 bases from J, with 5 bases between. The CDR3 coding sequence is TGTGCCAGCAGCGTAGCCGGTAGCACAGATACGCAGTATTTT. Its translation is CASSVAGSTDTQYF.

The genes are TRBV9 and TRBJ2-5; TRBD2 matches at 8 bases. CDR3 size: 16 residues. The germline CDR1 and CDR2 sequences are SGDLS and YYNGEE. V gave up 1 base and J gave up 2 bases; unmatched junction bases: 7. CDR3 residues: CASSVSPSGGQETQYF. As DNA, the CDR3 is TGTGCCAGCAGCGTATCGCCCAGCGGGGGACAAGAGACCCAGTACTTC.

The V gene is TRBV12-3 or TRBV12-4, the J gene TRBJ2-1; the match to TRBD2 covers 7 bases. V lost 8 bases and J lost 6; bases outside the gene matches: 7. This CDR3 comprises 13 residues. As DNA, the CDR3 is TGTGCCAGCGGGGAGGGAGGGAGCAATGAGCAGTTCTTC. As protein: CASGEGGSNEQFF.

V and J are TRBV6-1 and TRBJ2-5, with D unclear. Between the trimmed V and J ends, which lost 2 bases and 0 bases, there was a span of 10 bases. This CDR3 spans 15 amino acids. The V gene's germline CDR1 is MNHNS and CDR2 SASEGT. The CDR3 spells CASSEPLSYQETQYF. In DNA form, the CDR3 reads TGTGCCAGCAGTGAACCTCTGAGTTACCAAGAGACCCAGTACTTC.

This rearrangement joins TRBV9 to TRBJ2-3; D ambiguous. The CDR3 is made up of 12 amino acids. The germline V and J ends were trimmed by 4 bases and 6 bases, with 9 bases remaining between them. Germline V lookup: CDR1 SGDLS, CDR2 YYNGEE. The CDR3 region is CASSPSLDTQYF. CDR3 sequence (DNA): TGTGCCAGCAGCCCGTCCCTGGATACGCAGTATTTT.

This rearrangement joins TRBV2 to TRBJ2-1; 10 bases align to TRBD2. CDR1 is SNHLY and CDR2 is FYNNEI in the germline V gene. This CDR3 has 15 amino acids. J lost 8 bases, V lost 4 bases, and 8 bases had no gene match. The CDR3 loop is CASSAGAGGGDEQFF. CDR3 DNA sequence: TGTGCCAGCAGTGCAGGAGCGGGAGGGGGGGATGAGCAGTTCTTC.